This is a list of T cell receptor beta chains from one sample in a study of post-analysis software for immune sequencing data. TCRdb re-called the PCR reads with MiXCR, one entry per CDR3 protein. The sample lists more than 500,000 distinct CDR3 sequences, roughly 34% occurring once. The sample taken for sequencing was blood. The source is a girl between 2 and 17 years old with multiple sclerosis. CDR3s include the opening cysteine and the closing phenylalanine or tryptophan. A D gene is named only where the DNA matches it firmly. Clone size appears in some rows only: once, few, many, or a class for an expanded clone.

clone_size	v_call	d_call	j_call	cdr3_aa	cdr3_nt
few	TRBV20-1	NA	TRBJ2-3	CSAGDSRLDTQYF	TGCAGTGCCGGAGACAGCCGACTGGATACGCAGTATTTT
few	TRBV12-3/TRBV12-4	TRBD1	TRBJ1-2	CASTLSGTESYGYTF	TGTGCCAGCACGCTCTCCGGGACAGAGAGCTATGGCTACACCTTC
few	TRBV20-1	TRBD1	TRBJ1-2	CSAGRTGGGYTF	TGCAGTGCTGGGAGGACAGGGGGAGGCTACACCTTC
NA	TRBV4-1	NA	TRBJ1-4	CASSQENPGVVKLFF	TGCGCCAGCAGCCAAGAAAATCCCGGGGTCGTAAAACTGTTTTTT
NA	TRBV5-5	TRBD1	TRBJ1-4	CASSGRTGGSYEKLFF	TGTGCCAGCAGCGGGAGAACAGGGGGCTCATATGAAAAACTGTTTTTT
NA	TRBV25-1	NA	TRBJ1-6	CASSEYRYNSPPHF	TGTGCCAGCAGTGAATACAGGTATAATTCACCCCCCCACTTT
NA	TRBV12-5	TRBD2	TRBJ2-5	CASASLVTSETFQETQYF	TGTGCTAGTGCCTCCCTTGTGACTAGCGAGACTTTTCAAGAGACCCAGTACTTC
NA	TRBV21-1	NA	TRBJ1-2	CASRDSVYGYTF	TGCGCCAGCAGGGACAGCGTCTATGGCTACACCTTC
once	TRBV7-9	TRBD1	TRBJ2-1	CASSADRGTYNEQFF	TGTGCCAGCAGCGCGGACAGGGGTACCTACAATGAGCAGTTCTTC
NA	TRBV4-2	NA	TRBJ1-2	CASSQESGDCGYTF	TGTGCCAGCAGCCAAGAATCGGGGGACTGTGGCTACACCTTC
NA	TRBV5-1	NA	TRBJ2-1	CAGRRDGGHEQFF	TGCGCCGGCAGAAGGGACGGGGGCCATGAGCAGTTCTTC
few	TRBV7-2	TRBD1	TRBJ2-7	CASSPGQGRPYEQYF	TGTGCCAGCAGCCCCGGACAGGGGCGGCCCTACGAGCAGTACTTC
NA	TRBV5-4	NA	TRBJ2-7	CASSLMTGAAREQYF	TGTGCCAGCAGCTTGATGACCGGGGCGGCTCGGGAGCAGTACTTC
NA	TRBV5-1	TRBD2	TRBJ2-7	CAPKSIQRGGFSYEQYF	TGCGCCCCCAAAAGTATCCAGCGGGGTGGGTTCTCCTACGAGCAGTACTTC
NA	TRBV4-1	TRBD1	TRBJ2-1	CASRWDRGFEQFF	TGCGCCAGCAGGTGGGACAGGGGGTTTGAGCAGTTCTTC
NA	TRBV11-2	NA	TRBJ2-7	CASSLEGRFSYEQYF	TGTGCCAGCAGCTTAGAAGGCAGGTTTTCCTACGAGCAGTACTTC
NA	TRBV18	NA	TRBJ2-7	CASSPPWGAYEQYF	TGTGCCAGCTCACCACCGTGGGGGGCCTACGAGCAGTACTTC
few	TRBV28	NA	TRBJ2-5	CASSWGGGQETQYF	TGTGCCAGCAGTTGGGGAGGGGGGCAAGAGACCCAGTACTTC
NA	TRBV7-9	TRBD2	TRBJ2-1	CASSLRPGGPYNEQFF	TGTGCCAGCAGCTTACGGCCGGGGGGTCCCTACAATGAGCAGTTCTTC
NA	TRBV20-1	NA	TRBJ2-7	CSARVRVGEQYF	TGCAGTGCTAGAGTTAGGGTTGGCGAGCAGTACTTC
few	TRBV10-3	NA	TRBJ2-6	CAISGAGANVLTF	TGTGCCATCTCAGGGGCTGGGGCCAACGTCCTGACTTTC
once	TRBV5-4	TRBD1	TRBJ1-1	CASRERTGKDEAFF	TGTGCCAGCCGAGAACGGACAGGTAAAGATGAAGCTTTCTTT
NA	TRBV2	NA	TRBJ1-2	CASSVGTGYGYTF	TGTGCCAGCAGTGTGGGTACGGGGTATGGCTACACCTTC
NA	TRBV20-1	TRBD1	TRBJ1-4	CSARLIQGLGEKLFF	TGCAGTGCTAGATTAATACAGGGGTTGGGGGAAAAACTGTTTTTT
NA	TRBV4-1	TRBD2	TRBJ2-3	CASSQGAGTSVSTDTQYF	TGCGCCAGCAGCCAAGGGGCCGGGACTAGCGTCAGTACAGATACGCAGTATTTT
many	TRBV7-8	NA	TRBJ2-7	CASSLSHEQYF	TGCGCCAGCAGCTTGTCTCACGAGCAGTACTTC
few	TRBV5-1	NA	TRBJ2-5	CASSLPGGNQETQYF	TGCGCCAGCAGCCTACCAGGCGGGAACCAAGAGACCCAGTACTTC
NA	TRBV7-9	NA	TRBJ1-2	CASSLPWGADYYGYTF	TGTGCCAGCAGCTTGCCATGGGGGGCGGACTACTATGGCTACACCTTC
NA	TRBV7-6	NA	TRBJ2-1	CASSLSVNNEQFF	TGTGCCAGCAGCTTAAGTGTGAACAATGAGCAGTTCTTC
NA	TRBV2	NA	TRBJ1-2	CASSGYRVGLDGYTF	TGTGCCAGCAGTGGCTACAGGGTTGGTCTCGATGGCTACACCTTC
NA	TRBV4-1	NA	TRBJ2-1	CASSQVPLLGGTYNEQFF	TGCGCCAGCAGCCAAGTTCCCCTACTAGGCGGAACCTACAATGAGCAGTTCTTC
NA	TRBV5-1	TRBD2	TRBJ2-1	CASSSGRGGNNEQFF	TGCGCCAGCAGCTCGGGTCGGGGAGGGAACAATGAGCAGTTCTTC
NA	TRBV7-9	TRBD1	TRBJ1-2	CASSSSGQGNYGYTF	TGTGCCAGCAGCTCGTCGGGACAGGGGAACTATGGCTACACCTTC
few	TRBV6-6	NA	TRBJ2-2	CASTGAANTGELFF	TGTGCCAGCACCGGGGCAGCGAACACCGGGGAGCTGTTTTTT
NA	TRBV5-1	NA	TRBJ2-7	CASSLDPGAQLVQYF	TGCGCCAGCAGCTTGGATCCGGGGGCTCAGCTTGTGCAGTACTTC
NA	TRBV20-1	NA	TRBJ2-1	CSARDSSLDGGPGNEQFF	TGCAGTGCTAGAGATAGTTCGTTAGACGGGGGACCGGGGAATGAGCAGTTCTTC
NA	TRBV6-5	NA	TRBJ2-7	CASSYSHVGEQYF	TGTGCCAGCAGTTACTCGCACGTCGGCGAGCAGTACTTC
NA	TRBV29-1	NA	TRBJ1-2	CSVELPGGSDYGYTF	TGCAGCGTTGAACTCCCCGGAGGGAGCGACTATGGCTACACCTTC
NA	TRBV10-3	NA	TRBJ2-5	CAISEFRGRKVETQYF	TGTGCCATCAGTGAGTTTCGGGGGCGGAAGGTGGAGACCCAGTACTTC
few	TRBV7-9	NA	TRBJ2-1	CASSLGTRVGATYNEQFF	TGTGCCAGCAGCTTAGGAACGCGGGTCGGGGCCACCTACAATGAGCAGTTCTTC
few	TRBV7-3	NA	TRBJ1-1	CASSGGGGKGTEAFF	TGTGCCAGCAGTGGGGGAGGGGGAAAAGGCACTGAAGCTTTCTTT
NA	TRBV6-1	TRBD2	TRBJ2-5	CASLPGRGWETQYF	TGTGCCAGCCTTCCCGGGCGGGGGTGGGAGACCCAGTACTTC
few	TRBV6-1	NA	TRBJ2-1	CASSYGTSGHNEQFF	TGTGCCAGCAGTTATGGGACGTCCGGACACAATGAGCAGTTCTTC
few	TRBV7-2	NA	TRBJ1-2	CASSRGGSEGYTF	TGTGCCAGCAGCCGGGGAGGGTCGGAAGGCTACACCTTC
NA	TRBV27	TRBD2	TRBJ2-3	CASSARLAGGTDTQYF	TGTGCCAGCAGTGCCCGGCTAGCGGGGGGCACAGATACGCAGTATTTT
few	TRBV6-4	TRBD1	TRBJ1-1	CASSPTGGYTEAFF	TGTGCCAGCTCCCCGACAGGGGGGTACACTGAAGCTTTCTTT
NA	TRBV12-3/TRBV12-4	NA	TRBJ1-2	CASSFIYGYTF	TGTGCCAGCAGTTTCATCTACGGCTACACCTTC
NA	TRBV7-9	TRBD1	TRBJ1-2	CASSFAQGADGYTF	TGTGCCAGCAGCTTTGCACAGGGGGCGGACGGCTACACCTTC
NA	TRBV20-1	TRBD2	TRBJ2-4	CSAPGLAGGAKNIQYF	TGCAGTGCTCCTGGACTAGCGGGGGGAGCCAAAAACATTCAGTACTTC
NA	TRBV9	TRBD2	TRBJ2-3	CASSVVSGGATDTQYF	TGTGCCAGCAGCGTAGTAAGCGGGGGGGCCACAGATACGCAGTATTTT
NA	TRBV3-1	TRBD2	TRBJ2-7	CATGEGSSYEQYF	TGTGCCACCGGGGAGGGGAGCTCCTACGAGCAGTACTTC
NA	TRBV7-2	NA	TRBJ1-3	CASSLAPRRGTGNTIYF	TGTGCCAGCAGCTTAGCGCCGCGACGGGGTACTGGAAACACCATATATTTT
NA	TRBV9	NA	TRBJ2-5	CASSVDGVGETQYF	TGTGCCAGCAGCGTAGACGGGGTCGGGGAGACCCAGTACTTC
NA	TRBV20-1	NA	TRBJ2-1	CSARGTHDNEQFF	TGCAGTGCTAGAGGGACACATGACAATGAGCAGTTCTTC
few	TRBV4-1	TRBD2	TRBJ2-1	CASSPETGGPGEQFF	TGCGCCAGCAGCCCAGAGACGGGGGGGCCTGGGGAGCAGTTCTTC
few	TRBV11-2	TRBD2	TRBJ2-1	CASSIAGGVHYNEQFF	TGTGCCAGCAGCATAGCGGGGGGCGTACATTACAATGAGCAGTTCTTC
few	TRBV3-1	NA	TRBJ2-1	CASSQITTDNEQFF	TGTGCCAGCAGCCAAATTACGACGGACAATGAGCAGTTCTTC